A single sample is the source of the 20 T cell receptor beta chains below, sequenced in a study of T cell responses to AZD1222 COVID-19 vaccine. Data came from immunoSEQ multiplex PCR; TCRdb stores just in-frame clones and leaves some out. Counted here are fewer than 150,000 clones, around 87% occurring once; the ten biggest clones make up around 1.2%. The sample in question was peripheral blood, obtained on day 0 of AZD1222 vaccination. Receptors originate from an adult in good health.

V usage is TRBV7-8 and J usage is TRBJ2-2; D is possibly TRBD1 or TRBD2 (5 bases each). This CDR3 is 16 amino acids long. Germline CDR1 SGHVS, CDR2 FQNEAQ. V was shortened by 3 bases and J by 0 bases, with 11 bases between the two germline ends. The CDR3 is CASSFLRGANTGELFF. The CDR3 nucleotides are TGTGCCAGCAGCTTCCTGAGGGGCGCGAACACCGGGGAGCTGTTTTTT.

This chain connects TRBV27 to TRBJ2-3; 7 positions match TRBD1. Germline CDR1 reads MNHEY; CDR2 reads SMNVEV (reference sequence). After removal of 3 bases from V and 1 base from J, the junction contained 7 bases not matched to a gene. This CDR3 has 16 residues. CDR3 bases: TGTGCCAGCAGTTTCTACAGGGGTCCTGGCACAGATACGCAGTATTTT. Its translation is CASSFYRGPGTDTQYF.

This chain joins TRBV10-1 and TRBJ2-3; D gene unclear. Germline loops: CDR1 WNHNN, CDR2 SYGVQD (reference sequence). V shed 0 bases and J shed 6 bases, with 13 bases lying between them. CDR3 length: 15 amino acids. The CDR3 loop reads CASSESQLSMDTQYF. The CDR3 DNA reads TGCGCCAGCAGTGAGTCTCAACTGTCCATGGATACGCAGTATTTT.

This sequence joins TRBV3-1 (or the pseudogene TRBV3-2) and TRBJ2-2; the D is unclear. Germline CDR1 LGHDT, CDR2 YNNKEL (reference sequence). V shed 1 base and J shed 6 bases, with 9 bases lying between them. The length of the CDR3 is 14 residues. CDR3 nucleotides: TGTGCCAGCAGCCAAGGGATACGGGCCGGGGAGCTGTTTTTT. It codes for CASSQGIRAGELFF.

V and J are TRBV5-4 and TRBJ2-1; 9 bases fit TRBD1. Germline trimming cut 9 bases from V and 7 bases from J; bases unmatched to any gene: 5. Germline-derived CDR1 and CDR2 are SGHNT and YYREEE (reference sequence). CDR3 length: 12 residues. CDR3 coding DNA: TGTGCCATCGGACAGGGGAGGAATGAGCAGTTCTTC. This sequence encodes CAIGQGRNEQFF. The full variable domain, completed using reference TRBV5-4 and TRBJ2-1, is ETGVTQSPTHLIKTRGQQVTLRCSSQSGHNTVSWYQQALGQGPQFIFQYYREEENGRGNFPPRFSGLQFPNYSSELNVNALELDDSALYLCAIGQGRNEQFFGPGTRLTVL.

This clone was observed a handful of times. The chain uses TRBV3-1 (or the pseudogene TRBV3-2) and TRBJ1-1; D unresolved. This CDR3 region has 12 residues. V gave up 5 bases and J gave up 2 bases, with 6 bases separating them. Germline CDR1 reads LGHDT; CDR2 reads YNNKEL (reference sequence). For the CDR3, the DNA is TGTGCCAGCAGCACACGAAACACTGAAGCTTTCTTT. It encodes CASSTRNTEAFF.

The genes are TRBV15 and TRBJ2-1; 8 bases are a match to TRBD2. CDR1 LNHNV and CDR2 YYDKDF come from the germline V gene (reference sequence). This CDR3 contains 19 residues. After removal of 5 bases from V and 8 bases from J, the junction contained 23 bases not matched to a gene. CDR3: CATSGGAGGPSGEIDEQFF. CDR3 in DNA: TGTGCCACCAGCGGAGGGGCGGGGGGACCATCTGGGGAGATAGATGAGCAGTTCTTC.

V is TRBV18 and J is TRBJ1-2; 9 nucleotides align to TRBD1. J lost 3 bases, V lost 3 bases, and 17 bases had no gene match. Germline V gives CDR1 KGHSH, CDR2 LQKENI. The CDR3 loop spans 19 amino acids. The CDR3 spells CASSPRSVTGGLQHYGYTF. The CDR3 DNA follows: TGTGCCAGCTCACCGCGTTCGGTGACAGGGGGGTTACAGCACTATGGCTACACCTTC.

The chain couples TRBV20-1 to TRBJ2-4; D may correspond to TRBD1 or TRBD2 (6 bases each). The germline gives CDR1 DFQATT, CDR2 SNEGSKA (reference sequence). The CDR3 loop spans 13 amino acids. V shed 3 bases and J shed 9 bases, with 15 bases lying between them. CDR3: CSASSGQFGIQYF. For the CDR3, the DNA is TGCAGTGCTAGTAGCGGACAGTTCGGCATTCAGTACTTC.

V is TRBV12-3 or TRBV12-4 and J is TRBJ2-7; the match to TRBD1 covers 8 bases. V gave up 3 bases and J gave up 9 bases; unmatched junction bases: 7. The CDR3 is made up of 13 amino acids. The DNA of the CDR3 is TGTGCCAGCAGTTTGAGGACAGGGCGTGGGCAGTACTTC. Amino acids: CASSLRTGRGQYF.

The chain carries TRBV5-1 and TRBJ2-5; a weak D match, TRBD2 (6 bases). Germline values: CDR1 SGHRS, CDR2 YFSETQ. V was shortened by 5 bases and J by 9 bases, with 8 bases between the two germline ends. The CDR3 spans 10 residues. The CDR3 coding sequence is TGCGCCAGCAGTGGGGAGGCCCAGTACTTC. Protein: CASSGEAQYF.

The CDR3 region is CASRSQGVVNTEAFF. CDR3 DNA: TGTGCCAGCAGGTCCCAAGGGGTGGTGAACACTGAAGCTTTCTTT. V is TRBV2 and J is TRBJ1-1; possibly TRBD1 for D (5 bases). CDR1 is SNHLY, CDR2 FYNNEI, per germline. The CDR3 consists of 15 residues. Trimming stripped 6 bases from V and 0 bases from J, with 14 bases between.

This clone was detected only a few times. The rearrangement uses TRBV6-2 or TRBV6-3 and TRBJ2-3; perhaps TRBD2 as D (6 bases). Per germline, CDR1 MNHEY and CDR2 SVGEGT. The CDR3 spans 15 residues. V lost 2 bases and J 1 base, leaving 10 bases between the germline ends. The DNA for the CDR3 is TGTGCCAGCAGTTACCTGACTAGGCGCACAGATACGCAGTATTTT. As protein: CASSYLTRRTDTQYF.

The chain couples TRBV5-1 to TRBJ1-3; 7 bases are a match to TRBD1. The CDR3 length is 18 residues. J was trimmed by 0 bases and V by 0 bases; bases with no gene match: 9. Germline values: CDR1 SGHRS, CDR2 YFSETQ. CDR3 nucleotide sequence: TGCGCCAGCAGCTTGGCGTGGGGACAGTACGGCTCTGGAAACACCATATATTTT. Translating gives CASSLAWGQYGSGNTIYF.

The chain recombines TRBV5-4 with TRBJ2-7, with 9 positions matching TRBD2. Germline values: CDR1 SGHNT, CDR2 YYREEE (reference sequence). The V segment lost 0 bases and the J segment 6 bases; nucleotides outside the gene matches: 7. This CDR3 comprises 15 residues. This CDR3 reads CASSLAAGLASEQYF. DNA of the CDR3: TGTGCCAGCAGCTTGGCCGCGGGACTAGCCTCCGAGCAGTACTTC.

J is TRBJ1-6 and V is TRBV5-6; 9 bases agree with TRBD1. Trimming cost V 3 bases and J 9 bases; bases outside gene matches: 4. Germline assignment: CDR1 SGHDT and CDR2 YYEEEE. CDR3 length: 14 amino acids. CDR3 residues: CASSWTGATSPLHF. CDR3 DNA sequence: TGTGCCAGCAGCTGGACAGGGGCGACTTCACCCCTCCACTTT.

V gene TRBV24-1 combines with J gene TRBJ2-3; D is unclear. The CDR3 has 15 residues. V lost 1 base and J lost 3, with 10 bases in between. Looked up from germline, CDR1 is KGHDR and CDR2 is SFDVKD. The DNA for the CDR3 is TGTGCCACCAGTGATTTAGCAGGTGAAACAGATACGCAGTATTTT. It yields the protein CATSDLAGETDTQYF.

The chain carries TRBV7-2 and TRBJ1-5, with 10 bases identical to TRBD1. Germline V gene lookup returns CDR1 SGHTA and CDR2 FQGNSA. This CDR3 region has 15 residues. J lost 6 bases, V lost 5 bases, and 7 bases had no gene match. For the CDR3, the DNA is TGTGCCAGCAGCCCCGACAGGGGGCTTGGTCAGCCCCAGCATTTT. Translating it yields CASSPDRGLGQPQHF. Filled out from reference TRBV7-2 and TRBJ1-5, the complete variable domain reads GAGVSQSPSNKVTEKGKDVELRCDPISGHTALYWYRQSLGQGLEFLIYFQGNSAPDKSGLPSDRFSAERTGGSVSTLTIQRTQQEDSAVYLCASSPDRGLGQPQHFGDGTRLSIL.

This sequence joins TRBV5-4 and TRBJ2-2; D tentatively fits TRBD1 or TRBD2 (6 bases each). The CDR3 length is 15 residues. The V and J ends lost 0 bases and 7 bases respectively, with 13 bases between them. Germline V gene sequence: CDR1 SGHNT, CDR2 YYREEE (reference sequence). The CDR3 sequence is CASSLAGGHGGELFF. CDR3 nucleotides: TGTGCCAGCAGCTTGGCCGGGGGCCATGGCGGGGAGCTGTTTTTT.

A few counts support this clone. V usage is TRBV4-1 and J usage is TRBJ1-1; D remains unclear. Trimming cost V 1 base and J 6 bases, with 6 bases left between them. The CDR3 runs 12 residues. CDR1 MGHRA and CDR2 YSYEKL come from the germline V gene. CDR3 nucleotides: TGCGCCAGCAGCCAAGTGGGAGCTGAAGCTTTCTTT. Its protein is CASSQVGAEAFF.